These 5 T cell receptor beta chains were sequenced from one sample in a study of cytotoxic CD8 clonotypes in ibrutinib-treated CLL (dated by TCRdb to the early 2020s). Library creation used the immunoSEQ multiplex PCR assay. TCRdb retrieved this table from immuneACCESS and kept in-frame rearrangements only. Not all clones are present; in checked studies, unresolved V genes account for under half, and no reason is known for the remainder. The sample records more than 20,000 clones, over 70% of which are singletons. About 26% of the sample is in the top ten clones. Sequencing used PBMCs, obtained before ibrutinib treatment. These receptors were collected from a human donor with chronic lymphocytic leukemia.

The chain joins TRBV7-8 to TRBJ1-1; no definite D call. The CDR3 covers 15 residues. V was trimmed by 1 base and J by 0 bases, leaving 9 bases between them. Germline CDR1 and CDR2: SGHVS and FQNEAQ. CDR3 sequence reads: CASSLVVNVNTEAFF. Here the CDR3 DNA reads TGTGCCAGCAGCTTAGTCGTCAATGTGAACACTGAAGCTTTCTTT.

The chain links TRBV7-3 to TRBJ2-7; 7 bases match TRBD1. The CDR3 spans 14 residues. J was trimmed by 2 bases and V by 2 bases; bases with no gene match: 3. Per germline, CDR1 SGHTA and CDR2 FQGTGA. The CDR3 DNA follows: TGTGCCAGCAGCTTATTCCAGGGGGCCTACGAGCAGTACTTC. This codes for CASSLFQGAYEQYF.

Written as DNA, the CDR3 is TGTGCCAGCAGTTACTCCGGCAGGTCCACCGGGGAGCTGTTTTTT. This translates into CASSYSGRSTGELFF. This chain connects TRBV6-6 to TRBJ2-2; D is uncertain. The CDR3 is 15 residues long. Trimming took 0 bases from V and 4 from J, leaving 9 bases between them. Germline V CDR1 and CDR2: MNHNY, SVGAGI (reference sequence).

This clone has only a few counts. V gene TRBV2 combines with J gene TRBJ2-3; 7 positions match TRBD2. The CDR3 length is 15 residues. CDR1 is SNHLY and CDR2 is FYNNEI in the germline V gene. J gave up 2 bases and V 3 bases, and 5 bases lay outside the gene matches. The DNA of the CDR3 is TGTGCCAGCAGTGATCCCGGACTAGACACAGATACGCAGTATTTT. Encoded protein: CASSDPGLDTDTQYF.

The chain is built from TRBV5-4 and TRBJ2-7; maybe TRBD1 (6 bases). Trimming shortened V by 0 bases and J by 6 bases, and 16 bases separated the two germline ends. Germline V gene lookup returns CDR1 SGHNT and CDR2 YYREEE (reference sequence). The length of the CDR3 is 15 residues. The CDR3 DNA is TGTGCCAGCAGCTTGGGCGGCAGGGGAGAGCTCGAGCAGTACTTC. As protein: CASSLGGRGELEQYF.